This TCR beta chain was sequenced during a study of CD8+ T cells in alopecia areata. Regarding treatment: oral pan-JAK inhibitor, 5-10 mg twice daily. CDR3 length equals 15 residues. Germline CDR1 is SGDLS and CDR2 is YYNGEE. V was cut by 0 bases and J by 4 bases, with 12 bases left in between. Reverse transcription of extracted RNA yielded cDNA, which provided the sequencing template. The table came from immunoSEQ multiplex PCR; TCRdb's copy has only in-frame clones and leaves some out. The sample holds some 190,000 clones, around three fifths seen once. This specimen was CD4+ T cells sorted from blood, taken around week 50, from a patient treated with tofacitinib. This sequence was found in a human donor with alopecia areata. The J gene is TRBJ2-3, the V gene TRBV9; perhaps TRBD1 as D (6 bases). The CDR3 region is CASSVDGRGADTQYF. The DNA for the CDR3 is TGTGCCAGCAGCGTAGATGGCAGGGGTGCAGATACGCAGTATTTT.